The source of this T cell receptor (beta chain) is a study of T cell changes during pregnancy in multiple sclerosis. This clone was counted a single time. TCRdb's copy holds only in-frame clones and misses some; the assay was immunoSEQ multiplex PCR. This sample yields 30,000 to 45,000 clones, of which more than 85% are seen a single time; roughly an eighth belongs to the top ten. V gave up 0 bases and J gave up 5 bases; unmatched junction bases: 7. Germline-derived CDR1 and CDR2 are KGHSH and LQKENI. CDR3 length: 17 amino acids. The starting material was CD8+ T cells from peripheral blood mononuclear cells, obtained after pregnancy. The TCR comes from a female donor with multiple sclerosis, enrolled in a pregnancy study. The gene calls are TRBV18 and TRBJ2-2; 9 positions match TRBD2. CDR3 bases: TGTGCCAGCTCACCACCCAGCGGGGGGCTCCAAACCGGGGAGCTGTTTTTT. This sequence encodes CASSPPSGGLQTGELFF.